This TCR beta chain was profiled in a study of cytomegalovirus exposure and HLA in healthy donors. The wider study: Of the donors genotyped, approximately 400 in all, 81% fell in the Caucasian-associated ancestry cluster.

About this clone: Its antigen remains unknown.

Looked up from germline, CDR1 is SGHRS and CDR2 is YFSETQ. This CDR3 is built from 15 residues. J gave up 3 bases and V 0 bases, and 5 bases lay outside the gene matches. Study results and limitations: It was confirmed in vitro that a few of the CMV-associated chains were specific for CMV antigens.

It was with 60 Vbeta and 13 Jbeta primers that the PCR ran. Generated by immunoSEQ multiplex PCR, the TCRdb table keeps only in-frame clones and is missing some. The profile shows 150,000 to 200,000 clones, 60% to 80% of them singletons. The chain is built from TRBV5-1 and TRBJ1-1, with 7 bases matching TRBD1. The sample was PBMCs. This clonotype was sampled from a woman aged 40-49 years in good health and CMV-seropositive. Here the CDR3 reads CASSLVQGVYTEAFF. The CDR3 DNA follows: TGCGCCAGCAGCTTGGTTCAGGGGGTATACACTGAAGCTTTCTTT.